A single sample gave rise to the 30 T cell receptor beta chains below, sequenced in a study of T cells in women clearing cervical HPV infection. The method was immunoSEQ multiplex PCR; TCRdb's version includes in-frame clones alone and lacks a portion of them. In total, the table holds 20,000 to 30,000 clones. The sequenced sample was blood buffy coat. The receptors were sampled from a woman aged 18 to 75 with a cervical HPV16 infection that either progressed to CIN3+ or cleared (not recorded which).

In the case of this clone: Coverage ceases 3 residues before the CDR3 finishes, and the germline J gene fills in the end. The chain uses TRBV7-3 and TRBJ2-7, with 12 bases aligning to TRBD2. The CDR3 is made up of 14 amino acids. CDR1 is SGHTA, CDR2 FQGTGA, per germline. The trim removed 3 bases at V and 3 bases at J, leaving 0 bases unmatched. Here the CDR3 reads CASSLTSGSYEQYF. The CDR3 bases that were read are TGTGCCAGCAGCTTGACTAGCGGGAGCTACGAG.

Details on this clone: The read comes to an end 3 residues before the CDR3 does, leaving the germline J gene to fill in the end. V is TRBV7-9 and J is TRBJ2-2; D gene uncertain. This CDR3 is built from 14 residues. Germline assignment: CDR1 SEHNR and CDR2 FQNEAQ (reference sequence). CDR3 DNA, as far as it was read: TGTGCCAGCAGCTTAAATAGTAATAATGAAAAG. It encodes CASSLNSNNEK. In full, the CDR3 is CASSLNSNNEKLFF.

On this clone: The CDR3 end lies 3 residues beyond the end of the read and is filled in from the germline J gene. This rearrangement joins TRBV19 to TRBJ2-2; D gene uncertain. V was trimmed by 2 bases and J by 4 bases, leaving 8 bases between them. Germline V lookup: CDR1 LNHDA, CDR2 SQIVND (reference sequence). The CDR3 is made up of 14 amino acids. The CDR3 bases that were read are TGTGCCAGTAGTATAAGGCAAACCACCGGGGAG. As protein: CASSIRQTTGE. The complete CDR3 sequence is CASSIRQTTGELFF. The full variable domain, its missing parts supplied by reference TRBV19 and TRBJ2-2, is DGGITQSPKYLFRKEGQNVTLSCEQNLNHDAMYWYRQDPGQGLRLIYYSQIVNDFQKGDIAEGYSVSREKKESFPLTVTSAQKNPTAFYLCASSIRQTTGELFFGEGSRLTVL.

Turning to this clone: Sequencing ends 3 residues short of the CDR3 end; the germline J gene provides the rest. The chain couples TRBV11-2 to TRBJ2-2; TRBD1 matches 8 bases. In germline, CDR1 is SGHAT, CDR2 FQNNGV. Losses at the gene ends were 5 bases for V and 7 bases for J; bases not matched to a gene: 6. The CDR3 loop spans 14 amino acids. The CDR3 DNA, read in part, is TGTGCCAGCAGCCCTCTACAGGGGGTCGGGGAG. It specifies CASSPLQGVGE. The complete CDR3 reads CASSPLQGVGELFF.

On this clone itself: The observed sequence ends 3 residues before the CDR3 terminus, with the missing tail filled in from the germline J gene. The chain carries TRBV28 and TRBJ2-1; a possible D gene is TRBD2 (6 bases). The germline gives CDR1 MDHEN, CDR2 SYDVKM. The CDR3 has 18 amino acids. V lost 3 bases to trimming and J lost 6 bases, with 24 bases between them. The DNA read from the CDR3 is TGTGCCAGCAGTTTTCCGGGACTTTTTAGGCTTGGCATCAATGAG. It is translated as CASSFPGLFRLGINE. The complete CDR3 reads CASSFPGLFRLGINEQFF.

Of note for this clone: The CDR3 end falls 3 residues outside the read, so it is completed with the germline J gene. The V and J genes are TRBV4-1 and TRBJ2-3, with D uncertain. The CDR3 runs to 14 residues. Per germline, CDR1 MGHRA and CDR2 YSYEKL. V was trimmed by 4 bases and J by 2 bases, leaving 10 bases between them. CDR3 DNA (partial): TGCGCCAGCAGCCTTTTCGCGCTCACAGATACG. Translating it yields CASSLFALTDT. In full, the CDR3 reads CASSLFALTDTQYF.

With respect to this clone: Read sequence stops 3 residues before the CDR3 end, and the germline J gene provides the missing end. The chain recombines TRBV7-6 with TRBJ1-3, with 7 nucleotides matching TRBD1. The CDR3 has 16 residues. J was trimmed by 3 bases and V by 0 bases; bases with no gene match: 5. Germline V gene data show CDR1 as SGHVS and CDR2 as FNYEAQ. Here the CDR3 reads CASSLARQGSGNTIYF. Incomplete CDR3 DNA: TGTGCCAGCAGCTTAGCGAGACAGGGTAGTGGAAACACC.

Worth noting for this clone: The CDR3 end is not reached by the read, which stops 3 residues before it; the germline J gene fills it in. The rearrangement links TRBV7-2 to TRBJ2-1; D possibly corresponds to TRBD1 (5 bases). Germline V lookup: CDR1 SGHTA, CDR2 FQGNSA. The V end was cut by 2 bases, the J end by 7 bases, with 9 bases between. CDR3 size: 13 residues. The CDR3 sequence: CASSLYRNNEQFF. Incomplete CDR3 DNA: TGTGCCAGCAGCTTATACAGGAATAATGAG.

Notes on this clone: Read coverage stops 3 residues before the CDR3 terminus; the germline J gene supplies the remainder. The chain uses TRBV5-4 and TRBJ2-3; 11 nucleotides agree with TRBD1. V lost 4 bases to trimming and J lost 6 bases; unmatched junction nucleotides: 7. The CDR3 spans 15 residues. CDR1 is SGHNT and CDR2 is YYREEE in the germline V gene (reference sequence). The CDR3 is CASSGTGGPADTQYF. The CDR3 DNA, read in part, is TGTGCCAGCAGCGGGACAGGGGGACCCGCGGATACG.

Comment on this clone: The DNA ends 3 residues before the CDR3 does, and the rest of the CDR3 is filled in from the germline J gene. The chain employs TRBV7-2 and TRBJ2-2, with D possibly being TRBD2 (7 bases). Germline CDR1 is SGHTA and CDR2 is FQGNSA. This CDR3 contains 16 residues. Trimming removed 0 bases from V and 7 bases from J, with 15 bases in between. The CDR3 loop reads CASSLAAGAPNGELFF. Partial CDR3 DNA: TGTGCCAGCAGCTTAGCGGCGGGGGCGCCTAACGGGGAG.

As to this clone: Sequencing ends 3 residues short of the CDR3 end; the germline J gene provides the rest. The chain couples TRBV2 to TRBJ1-2; maybe TRBD1 (6 bases). This CDR3 spans 13 amino acids. Germline V gene data show CDR1 as SNHLY and CDR2 as FYNNEI. Trimming removed 11 bases from V and 7 bases from J, with 20 bases in between. The CDR3 loop reads CAGGGGHLSGYTF. CDR3 DNA (partial): TGTGCCGGAGGGGGGGGGCATCTAAGTGGC.

As concerns this clone: Mismatch with germline at one junction end may stem from a read error. The read ends 3 residues shy of where the CDR3 ends; the end is completed using the germline J gene. The identical CDR3 is also encoded by other nucleotide sequences in the sample. The chain joins TRBV6-1 to TRBJ1-3; tentatively, D is TRBD1 (6 bases). CDR3 length: 14 amino acids. Germline V gene lookup returns CDR1 MNHNS and CDR2 SASEGT. The CDR3: CASSGTVSGNTIYF. Incomplete CDR3 DNA: TGTGCCAGCAGTGGGACAGTCTCTGGAAACACT.

About this clone itself: The DNA ends 3 residues before the CDR3 does, and the rest of the CDR3 is filled in from the germline J gene. This sequence joins TRBV6-1 and TRBJ1-2, with D hard to call. Germline CDR1 is MNHNS and CDR2 is SASEGT. This CDR3 comprises 16 residues. The part of the CDR3 DNA that was read is TGTGCCAGCAGTGAGTGGGGTCTAGCGGGAGGAGATACC. It encodes CASSEWGLAGGDT. The CDR3, in full, reads CASSEWGLAGGDTYTF.

Comments on this clone: The read ends 3 residues before the CDR3 terminus; that terminus is restored from the germline J gene. The chain combines TRBV29-1 with TRBJ1-2, with TRBD1 as a possible D gene (5 bases). Germline CDR1 SQVTM, CDR2 ANQGSEA. This CDR3 is 13 amino acids long. V gave up 4 bases and J gave up 6 bases, with 15 bases separating them. The CDR3 sequence: CSVVFLPGDGYTF. The CDR3 DNA, read in part, is TGCAGCGTTGTGTTTCTCCCGGGGGATGGC. Filled out from reference TRBV29-1 and TRBJ1-2, the complete variable domain reads SAVISQKPSRDICQRGTSLTIQCQVDSQVTMMFWYRQQPGQSLTLIATANQGSEATYESGFVIDKFPISRPNLTFSTLTVSNMSPEDSSIYLCSVVFLPGDGYTFGSGTRLTVV.

Notes on this clone: The CDR3 end is not reached by the read, which stops 3 residues before it; the germline J gene fills it in. The rearrangement links TRBV15 to TRBJ1-4; D gene ambiguous. The CDR3 is 13 residues long. V dropped 7 bases and J dropped 8 bases, with 14 bases sitting between them. Germline V gene sequence: CDR1 LNHNV, CDR2 YYDKDF (reference sequence). The CDR3 sequence: CATNQGFQEKLFF. The covered CDR3 bases are TGTGCCACCAATCAAGGGTTCCAGGAAAAA.

With respect to this clone: The read stops 3 residues short of the end of the CDR3; the missing end is completed from the germline J gene. The chain employs TRBV2 and TRBJ2-1; 14 positions agree with TRBD2. Germline V gives CDR1 SNHLY, CDR2 FYNNEI. This CDR3 spans 18 amino acids. The trim removed 3 bases at V and 4 bases at J, leaving 8 bases unmatched. The CDR3 loop reads CASSDPTSGRAVYNEQFF. The CDR3 bases that were read are TGTGCCAGCAGTGATCCGACTAGCGGGAGGGCCGTATACAATGAG.

Its frequency marks this clone as medium-sized (0.01 to 0.1%). The read comes to an end 3 residues before the CDR3 does, leaving the germline J gene to fill in the end. The chain couples TRBV20-1 to TRBJ2-3, with D hard to call. The CDR3 extends over 15 amino acids. Germline CDR1 DFQATT, CDR2 SNEGSKA (reference sequence). Trimming pared 0 bases from V and 3 bases from J, leaving 13 bases between. The CDR3: CSARDGARKTDTQYF. The CDR3 DNA, read in part, is TGCAGTGCTAGAGATGGAGCTAGGAAGACAGATACG.

CDR3 sequence: CSAGDSSYDYTF. CDR3 bases read: TGCAGTGCTGGGGACAGCTCCTACGAC. V is TRBV20-1 and J is TRBJ1-2, with 7 bases fitting TRBD1. The CDR3 end lies 3 residues beyond the end of the read and is filled in from the germline J gene. This CDR3 is built from 12 residues. The V gene's germline CDR1 is DFQATT and CDR2 SNEGSKA (reference sequence).

Concerning this clone itself: The sequenced fragment ends 3 residues before the CDR3 boundary, so the rest is inferred from the germline J gene. The chain combines TRBV11-2 with TRBJ1-4, with 7 nucleotides matching TRBD1. This CDR3 comprises 15 residues. The V gene's germline CDR1 is SGHAT and CDR2 FQNNGV. CDR3: CASSTRQGANSPLFF. The covered CDR3 bases are TGTGCCAGCAGCACACGACAGGGTGCTAATTCACCA.

According to its frequency, this clone is medium-sized (0.01 to 0.1%). Read data end 3 residues before the CDR3 end; the end is taken from the germline J gene. The chain recombines TRBV10-3 with TRBJ2-7, with 10 bases identical to TRBD2. Germline trimming cut 2 bases from V and 5 bases from J; bases unmatched to any gene: 9. CDR1 is ENHRY and CDR2 is SYGVKD in the germline V gene. This CDR3 has 16 residues. CDR3 bases read: TGTGCCATCAGTGAGCCCGGTAGCGGGAGGAGGAACGAG. It encodes CAISEPGSGRRNE. The complete CDR3 reads CAISEPGSGRRNEQYF.

On this clone: With the read ending 3 residues before the CDR3 end, the germline J gene is used to fill in that end. The chain joins TRBV7-9 to TRBJ2-6; 8 bases map to TRBD1. V shed 6 bases and J 4 bases; nucleotides not matched to a gene: 5. Germline loops: CDR1 SEHNR, CDR2 FQNEAQ (reference sequence). This CDR3 is built from 15 residues. The chain's CDR3 is CASSSRGRGANVLTF. Partial CDR3 DNA: TGTGCCAGCAGTTCCAGGGGGCGCGGGGCCAACGTC.

As concerns this clone: With the read ending 3 residues before the CDR3 end, the germline J gene is used to fill in that end. The gene calls are TRBV5-6 and TRBJ1-2; D is unclear. CDR3 length: 13 amino acids. Germline-derived CDR1 and CDR2 are SGHDT and YYEEEE. CDR3 residues: CASSLARVSGYTF. CDR3 DNA (partial): TGTGCCAGCAGCTTGGCCCGGGTTAGCGGC.

As regards this clone: The read stops 3 residues short of the end of the CDR3; the missing end is completed from the germline J gene. This chain connects TRBV7-9 to TRBJ2-2, with D possibly being TRBD1 (5 bases). CDR1 SEHNR and CDR2 FQNEAQ come from the germline V gene (reference sequence). CDR3 length equals 15 residues. The CDR3: CASSSTRQIYEKLFF. The part of the CDR3 DNA that was read is TGTGCCAGCAGCTCTACCCGACAGATATATGAAAAG.

Concerning this clone: The read halts 3 residues ahead of the CDR3 end, with the missing end drawn from the germline J gene. The chain combines TRBV30 with TRBJ2-4; tentatively, D is TRBD2 (6 bases). Germline lookup yields CDR1 GTSNPN and CDR2 SVGIG (reference sequence). This CDR3 is built from 12 residues. The sequenced part of the CDR3 DNA is TGTGCCTGCTTGAGGACGGACTATGGT. Translating it yields CACLRTDYG. The complete CDR3 sequence is CACLRTDYGQYF.

Points on this clone: The read ends 3 residues early relative to the CDR3; the germline J gene fills the gap. V gene TRBV2 combines with J gene TRBJ2-1; 11 nucleotides match TRBD2. The junction had 11 bases not matched to a gene; V was cut back by 5 bases and J by 8 bases. The CDR3 loop spans 16 amino acids. Germline V gene lookup returns CDR1 SNHLY and CDR2 FYNNEI. CDR3 in amino acids: CASSSGGSGREDEQFF. The CDR3 bases that were read are TGTGCCAGCAGTTCGGGTGGTAGCGGGAGGGAGGATGAG.

As to this clone: The read ends 3 residues early relative to the CDR3; the germline J gene fills the gap. The V call is TRBV5-1, the J call TRBJ1-6, with TRBD1 identical over 8 bases. J was trimmed by 9 bases and V by 4 bases; bases with no gene match: 15. The CDR3 has 17 amino acids. Germline V CDR1 and CDR2: SGHRS, YFSETQ. CDR3 DNA, as far as it was read: TGCGCCAGCAGCACGCAGGCTGGGCAGGGGGCTTCTTCACCC. Encoded protein: CASSTQAGQGASSP. The full CDR3 is CASSTQAGQGASSPLHF. Full variable domain (rest looked up from reference TRBV5-1 and TRBJ1-6): KAGVTQTPRYLIKTRGQQVTLSCSPISGHRSVSWYQQTPGQGLQFLFEYFSETQRNKGNFPGRFSGRQFSNSRSEMNVSTLELGDSALYLCASSTQAGQGASSPLHFGNGTRLTVT.

In regard to this clone: The read ends 3 residues early relative to the CDR3; the germline J gene fills the gap. The chain combines TRBV5-1 with TRBJ2-2; 8 nucleotides align to TRBD2. The length of the CDR3 is 16 residues. Per the germline V gene, CDR1 is SGHRS and CDR2 is YFSETQ. V shed 4 bases and J 4 bases; nucleotides not matched to a gene: 9. The CDR3 loop is CASSPRLATVTGELFF. Incomplete CDR3 DNA: TGCGCCAGCAGCCCCCGACTAGCGACCGTCACCGGGGAG.

On this clone itself: The observed sequence ends 3 residues before the CDR3 terminus, with the missing tail filled in from the germline J gene. The chain couples TRBV5-6 to TRBJ1-5; possible D gene TRBD1, 6 bases. Germline V gene data show CDR1 as SGHDT and CDR2 as YYEEEE. The V end was cut by 4 bases, the J end by 5 bases, with 16 bases between. The CDR3 has 15 residues. This chain's CDR3 is CASSTTGIPDQPQHF. The part of the CDR3 DNA that was read is TGTGCCAGCAGCACTACAGGGATTCCTGATCAGCCC.

With regard to this clone: The CDR3 extends 3 residues past the end of the read, so its final part is completed from the germline J gene. The chain joins TRBV2 to TRBJ2-4; 10 nucleotides align to TRBD1. Per the germline V gene, CDR1 is SNHLY and CDR2 is FYNNEI. The CDR3 spans 13 residues. CDR3 loop: CASTGQGRYGQYF. CDR3 DNA (partial): TGTGCCAGCACGGGACAGGGGAGGTATGGT.

A word on this clone: The CDR3 extends 3 residues past the end of the read, so its final part is completed from the germline J gene. The V gene is TRBV19, the J gene TRBJ2-1; 7 bases are shared with TRBD2. The CDR3 extends over 14 amino acids. Germline-derived CDR1 and CDR2 are LNHDA and SQIVND (reference sequence). V was clipped by 6 bases and J by 3 bases; unmatched bases: 5. Partial CDR3 DNA: TGTGCCAGTAGACCTCCGGGGGGCTACAATGAG. Residues: CASRPPGGYNE. The CDR3 as a whole reads CASRPPGGYNEQFF. The whole variable domain, remainder taken from reference TRBV19 and TRBJ2-1, is DGGITQSPKYLFRKEGQNVTLSCEQNLNHDAMYWYRQDPGQGLRLIYYSQIVNDFQKGDIAEGYSVSREKKESFPLTVTSAQKNPTAFYLCASRPPGGYNEQFFGPGTRLTVL.